These T cell receptor beta chains were read from a single sample in a study of cytomegalovirus exposure and HLA in healthy donors. Clones were read by immunoSEQ multiplex PCR, and TCRdb kept only the in-frame ones, dropping some. The table includes 120,000 or so clones, roughly two thirds detected once. The specimen was PBMCs. The receptor source for this set is a man between 25 and 39 years old in good health and CMV-seropositive. Each CDR3 is given with its conserved first and last residue.

j_call | cdr3_length | v_call | cdr3_aa
TRBJ2-7 | 14 | TRBV7-9 | CASSLAGDSYEQYF
TRBJ2-5 | 16 | TRBV11-2 | CASSSYLAGPGETQYF
TRBJ2-1 | 14 | TRBV9 | CASSVSGTYNEQFF
TRBJ2-1 | 15 | TRBV4-1 | CASSLGQQPYNEQFF
TRBJ2-1 | 15 | TRBV6-1 | CASTGTSGAYNEQFF
TRBJ2-7 | 14 | TRBV2 | CASAGTGVVYEQYF
TRBJ2-7 | 15 | TRBV28 | CASTPGTGGWEEQYF
TRBJ1-1 | 15 | TRBV9 | CASSPGDLLNTEAFF
TRBJ1-3 | 16 | TRBV9 | CASSAGTGARGNTIYF
TRBJ2-7 | 16 | TRBV11-2 | CASSLTPWGGRYEQYF
TRBJ2-7 | 12 | TRBV11-2 | CASSFGTPLKYF
TRBJ1-1 | 15 | TRBV18 | CASSSSTGGAIEAFF
TRBJ1-1 | 13 | TRBV27 | CASSLTRNTEAFF
TRBJ2-7 | 14 | TRBV4-1 | CASSQGLAGYEQYF
TRBJ2-7 | 14 | TRBV6-1 | CSLSRAGGSYEQYF
TRBJ2-6 | 18 | TRBV9 | CASSVAPGGHSGANVLTF
TRBJ2-7 | 15 | TRBV6-6 | CASTKTGTGPYEQYF
TRBJ1-2 | 16 | TRBV6-5 | CASSYWGQTTNYGYTF
TRBJ2-1 | 18 | TRBV5-6 | CASSPPYRRGPNNYEQFF
TRBJ2-1 | 15 | TRBV15 | CATTRKLAGGGEQFF
TRBJ2-1 | 15 | TRBV27 | CASKSPPEGYNEQFF
TRBJ2-1 | 15 | TRBV11-1 | CASSRPGQGANEQFF
TRBJ1-3 | 14 | TRBV27 | CASSSRSSGNTIYF
TRBJ2-1 | 15 | TRBV5-1 | CASSWQGVGYNEQFF
TRBJ1-1 | 13 | TRBV11-1 | CASSIGESTEAFF
TRBJ2-3 | 17 | TRBV5-1 | CASRLTSGSWGTDTQYF
TRBJ1-1 | 11 | TRBV20-1 | CSARPTSEAFF
TRBJ2-7 | 16 | TRBV4-3 | CASSQEAPGSSLKQYF
TRBJ2-5 | 14 | TRBV5-1 | CASTPGQQQETQYF
TRBJ2-3 | 15 | TRBV9 | CASSVGVSPGDTQYF
TRBJ1-1 | 14 | TRBV6-5 | CASRLQGAGTEAFF
TRBJ2-7 | 15 | TRBV4-2 | CASSPRQGSFYEQYF
TRBJ1-1 | 15 | TRBV4-3 | CASSQGPGDVTEAFF
TRBJ2-7 | 16 | TRBV5-6 | CASSPFRQGATYEQYF
TRBJ2-3 | 15 | TRBV28 | CASSSLRRGTDTQYF
TRBJ1-2 | 16 | TRBV28 | CASSFSGWGGAEGYTF
TRBJ2-7 | 13 | TRBV7-3 | CASSLSRDYEQYF
TRBJ2-7 | 15 | TRBV11-2 | CASSQGTGVSYEQYF
TRBJ2-3 | 12 | TRBV27 | CASSFGGDTQYF
TRBJ2-1 | 16 | TRBV4-2 | CASSQRLAGPPYGQFF
TRBJ1-1 | 13 | TRBV7-3 | CASSLQGWTEAFF
TRBJ2-1 | 13 | TRBV7-2 | CASSFLLDNEQFF
- | 16 | TRBV27 | CASSSPGLLAGGEQYF
TRBJ1-3 | 13 | TRBV2 | CASRRGSGNTIYF
TRBJ2-5 | 19 | TRBV4-2 | CASSQDSPELAGGRETQYF
TRBJ2-7 | 16 | TRBV7-2 | CASSLAGTGTYDEQYF
TRBJ1-1 | 15 | TRBV9 | CASSRRTTTTDEAFF
TRBJ2-3 | 16 | TRBV2 | CASSGDRLELPDTQYF
TRBJ1-5 | 14 | TRBV5-5 | CASSLGSFEQPQHF
TRBJ2-7 | 14 | TRBV11-1 | CASSLGLQTYEQYF
TRBJ2-2 | 15 | TRBV29-1 | CSVATGVANTGELFF
TRBJ2-1 | 16 | TRBV4-1 | CASSPTPGQGVNEQFF
TRBJ2-1 | 16 | TRBV11-1 | CASSLNGQGDYNEQFF
TRBJ1-2 | 10 | TRBV12-5 | CASGDYRYTF
TRBJ2-7 | 15 | TRBV6-5 | CASSPAGGSSYEQYF